The 18 T cell receptor beta chains below come from one sample, sequenced in a study of a mutant IDH1 vaccine in newly diagnosed glioma (dated by TCRdb to the early 2020s). These receptors' antigens are unknown. According to the study, the label for this sample's time point signals: week 47, end of study. Each vaccine dose, consisting of 300 ug of a 20-mer mutant IDH1 peptide in Montanide, was administered subcutaneously with topical imiquimod. Library preparation used the immunoSEQ multiplex PCR assay. What TCRdb holds here is the immuneACCESS table cut down to in-frame rearrangements. Part of the clones is not present; checked against another copy, under half of the missing clones reflect an unresolved V gene, and the others are unexplained. The sample data list tens of thousands of clones, and approximately 84% of these were observed just once. About 4% of the sample is in the top ten clones. The material was PBMCs, obtained from a glioma patient whose treatment included an IDH1 peptide vaccine. The receptors derive from a woman in her thirties with glioma. Some clones in this sample may be carry-over from other donors' samples.

The CDR3 DNA sequence: TGCGCCAGCAGTGATGGGGAAAGAGCTTTCTTT. As protein: CASSDGERAFF. The chain links TRBV10-2 to TRBJ1-1, with unresolved D. This CDR3 has 11 residues. V was shortened by 3 bases and J by 10 bases, with 9 bases between the two germline ends. Germline assignment: CDR1 WSHSY and CDR2 SAAADI.

This clone came up once. The V call is TRBV6-4, the J call TRBJ2-2; 9 bases line up with TRBD2. CDR3 length: 15 residues. Germline V CDR1 and CDR2: MRHNA, SNTAGT. J lost 3 bases, V lost 2 bases, and 1 base had no gene match. The CDR3 DNA reads TGTGCCAGCAGTGACGTAGCGGGAGACACCGGGGAGCTGTTTTTT. It specifies CASSDVAGDTGELFF.

The V call is TRBV9, the J call TRBJ2-3, with D uncertain. This CDR3 is built from 14 residues. CDR1 SGDLS and CDR2 YYNGEE come from the germline V gene. V lost 2 bases and J 3 bases, leaving 10 bases between the germline ends. The CDR3 protein is CASSVQDLTDTQYF. In nucleotides, the CDR3 is TGTGCCAGCAGCGTTCAAGACTTAACAGATACGCAGTATTTT.

The CDR3 bases are TGTGCCATCAGGACGACAGACTCCTACGAGCAGTACTTC. Protein sequence: CAIRTTDSYEQYF. V usage is TRBV10-3 and J usage is TRBJ2-7, with a possible D match to TRBD1 (5 bases). The length of the CDR3 is 13 residues. V lost 6 bases, J lost 0 bases, and 9 bases lay in between. Germline values: CDR1 ENHRY, CDR2 SYGVKD.

The chain joins TRBV14 to TRBJ1-3; D is unclear. Germline CDR1 is SGHDN and CDR2 is FVKESK. Trimming shortened V by 0 bases and J by 3 bases, and 12 bases separated the two germline ends. The CDR3 is 16 residues long. CDR3 sequence reads: CASSQENRFGGNTIYF. CDR3 DNA: TGTGCCAGCAGCCAAGAGAATCGATTCGGTGGAAACACCATATATTTT. The full variable domain, in which reference TRBV14 and TRBJ1-3 provide the parts outside the CDR3, is EAGVTQFPSHSVIEKGQTVTLRCDPISGHDNLYWYRRVMGKEIKFLLHFVKESKQDESGMPNNRFLAERTGGTYSTLKVQPAELEDSGVYFCASSQENRFGGNTIYFGEGSWLTVV.

The CDR3 bases are TGTGCCAGCAGCTTGGCCACGTTCGAGTTTGTCAACGAGCAGTACTTC. This gives the protein CASSLATFEFVNEQYF. The chain joins TRBV5-6 to TRBJ2-7, with D uncertain. The V gene's germline CDR1 is SGHDT and CDR2 YYEEEE. This CDR3 is built from 16 residues. With 0 bases removed from V and 5 bases from J, the gap between germline ends came to 18 bases.

This clone came up a few times. The J gene is TRBJ1-1, the V gene TRBV5-4; D is unclear. This CDR3 contains 11 residues. V lost 0 bases to trimming and J lost 3 bases, with 0 bases between them. In germline, CDR1 is SGHNT, CDR2 YYREEE (reference sequence). The chain's CDR3 is CASSLDTEAFF. CDR3 sequence (DNA): TGTGCCAGCAGCTTGGACACTGAAGCTTTCTTT.

The chain has TRBV27 and TRBJ2-7; the match to TRBD2 covers 15 bases. CDR1 is MNHEY, CDR2 SMNVEV, per germline (reference sequence). Losses at the gene ends were 5 bases for V and 6 bases for J; bases not matched to a gene: 8. CDR3 size: 16 residues. CDR3 bases: TGTGCCAGCAGTCAACAGATGGGACTAGCGGGAGGCGAGCAGTACTTC. Protein product: CASSQQMGLAGGEQYF.

The rearrangement links TRBV10-1 to TRBJ2-1; D is unclear. The CDR3 length is 11 residues. CDR1 and CDR2 from the germline V gene are WNHNN and SYGVQD (reference sequence). V lost 3 bases and J 12 bases, leaving 9 bases between the germline ends. In DNA form, the CDR3 reads TGCGCCAGCAGTGAAAGCCAGACGCAGTTCTTC. This translates into CASSESQTQFF.

V gene TRBV6-1 combines with J gene TRBJ1-5; no firm D call. From germline, CDR1 is MNHNS and CDR2 SASEGT. The ends were cut back, 2 bases at V and 7 bases at J, with 6 bases in the middle. There are 12 residues in the CDR3. The CDR3 sequence is CASSEIVQPQHF. Here the CDR3 DNA reads TGTGCCAGCAGTGAAATTGTACAGCCCCAGCATTTT.

The V call is TRBV11-2, the J call TRBJ2-2, with 7 bases lining up with TRBD2. CDR1 and CDR2 from the germline V gene are SGHAT and FQNNGV. The CDR3 contains 17 residues. The junction had 9 bases not matched to a gene; V was cut back by 3 bases and J by 2 bases. The CDR3 coding sequence is TGTGCCAGCAGCTTGTTGTTAAGCGGGGCTAACACCGGGGAGCTGTTTTTT. Protein sequence: CASSLLLSGANTGELFF.

This sequence joins TRBV6-6 and TRBJ2-1; a weak D match, TRBD2 (6 bases). V was pared by 5 bases and J by 6 bases, with 14 bases between. The CDR3 covers 14 residues. Germline CDR1 is MNHNY and CDR2 is SVGAGI (reference sequence). The CDR3 DNA reads TGTGCCAGCAGTCTCCGACTAGTAAGCAATGAGCAGTTCTTC. Translating it yields CASSLRLVSNEQFF.

The rearrangement uses TRBV2 and TRBJ1-3, with D unclear. Germline-derived CDR1 and CDR2 are SNHLY and FYNNEI. This CDR3 has 16 residues. V dropped 8 bases and J dropped 0 bases, with 17 bases sitting between them. The CDR3 region has the DNA TGTGCCAGCTTTCGAGGAAGGGAGTCCTCTGGAAACACCATATATTTT. Amino acids: CASFRGRESSGNTIYF.

This clone came up once. The chain carries TRBV27 and TRBJ2-3, with TRBD2 identical over 15 bases. This CDR3 has 17 amino acids. Unmatched junction bases numbered 12, after V lost 5 bases and J lost 9 bases. Germline lookup yields CDR1 MNHEY and CDR2 SMNVEV (reference sequence). CDR3 loop: CASSLRTSGRAGGTQYF. The CDR3 DNA follows: TGTGCCAGCAGTCTACGGACTAGCGGGAGGGCCGGGGGGACGCAGTATTTT.

The genes are TRBV5-6 and TRBJ2-7; D perhaps matches TRBD2 (7 bases). The CDR3 extends over 18 amino acids. CDR1 is SGHDT, CDR2 YYEEEE, per germline. V lost 2 bases and J 7 bases, leaving 28 bases between the germline ends. The CDR3, as DNA: TGTGCCAGCAGCTTCCTGGGGGGGGCGGGAGCGGTACTACTGGAGCAGTACTTC. Translating gives CASSFLGGAGAVLLEQYF.

This clone came up a few times. This chain links TRBV29-1 with TRBJ1-1; D remains ambiguous. Trimming took 7 bases from V and 5 from J, leaving 11 bases between them. The CDR3 is 11 amino acids. Germline CDR1 is SQVTM and CDR2 is ANQGSEA. The CDR3 region has the DNA TGCAGCGCCGTGAGAGGGACTGAAGCTTTCTTT. It specifies CSAVRGTEAFF.

V usage is TRBV18 and J usage is TRBJ1-3; D perhaps matches TRBD1 (6 bases). CDR1 and CDR2 from the germline V gene are KGHSH and LQKENI. The CDR3 totals 18 residues. V was shortened by 0 bases and J by 1 base, with 16 bases between the two germline ends. The CDR3 reads CASSPPGKQGVSGNTIYF. CDR3 coding DNA: TGTGCCAGCTCACCACCGGGGAAACAGGGTGTTTCTGGAAACACCATATATTTT.

The chain couples TRBV7-9 to TRBJ2-7, with D unresolved. This CDR3 region has 13 residues. The V gene lost 1 base and the J gene lost 6 bases, with 10 bases spanning the gap. Per germline, CDR1 SEHNR and CDR2 FQNEAQ (reference sequence). This chain's CDR3 is CASSLGAVVEQYF. The DNA of the CDR3 is TGTGCCAGCAGCTTAGGGGCGGTAGTCGAGCAGTACTTC.